Listed below are T cell receptor beta chains from one sample, sequenced in a study of Graves' ophthalmopathy and Graves' hyperthyroidism. Using its own MiXCR run on the multiplex PCR reads, TCRdb lists one record per CDR3 protein. The sample yields some 160,000 distinct CDR3 sequences, roughly 36% seen once. The sequenced sample consisted of peripheral blood. The source of these receptors is a young man with Graves' ophthalmopathy. Both conserved end residues are part of each CDR3. The D gene is left open where the match is weak. Clone size appears in some rows only: once, few, many, or a class for an expanded clone.

j_call | d_call | clone_size | v_call | cdr3_aa | cdr3_nt
TRBJ1-1 | TRBD1 | once | TRBV19 | CASSPHNRGVGAFF | TGTGCCAGTAGTCCACACAACAGGGGGGTCGGAGCTTTCTTT
TRBJ2-5 | . | many | TRBV20-1 | CSARGGLLYQETQYF | TGCAGTGCTAGGGGGGGACTGTTATACCAAGAGACCCAGTACTTC
TRBJ2-4 | . | many | TRBV12-3/TRBV12-4 | CASSLDGSGVPKNIQYF | TGTGCCAGCAGTTTAGACGGGTCCGGGGTTCCCAAAAACATTCAGTACTTC
TRBJ1-2 | . | . | TRBV20-1 | CSARDDTLLSF | TGCAGTGCTAGAGACGACACCCTTCTCAGCTTC
TRBJ1-1 | . | many | TRBV6-5 | CASSLQAMNTEAFF | TGTGCCAGCAGCTTACAGGCGATGAACACTGAAGCTTTCTTT
TRBJ1-1 | TRBD1 | . | TRBV12-3/TRBV12-4 | CASSSYGQGTEAFF | TGTGCCAGCAGTTCATATGGACAGGGGACTGAAGCTTTCTTT
TRBJ1-2 | TRBD1 | many | TRBV7-3 | CASSSLGQGANYGYTF | TGTGCCAGCAGCTCCCTGGGGCAGGGGGCTAACTATGGCTACACCTTC
TRBJ1-2 | . | many | TRBV5-1 | CASISGGEDYGYTF | TGCGCCAGCATCTCGGGGGGAGAGGACTATGGCTACACCTTC
TRBJ2-7 | TRBD1 | once | TRBV7-8 | CASSFTGTGLYEQYF | TGTGCCAGCAGCTTTACCGGGACAGGACTTTACGAGCAGTACTTC
TRBJ1-6 | . | . | TRBV27 | CASSSLAGRTNNSPLHF | TGTGCCAGCAGTTCCCTGGCAGGCAGGACGAATAATTCACCCCTCCACTTT
TRBJ2-7 | . | . | TRBV12-3/TRBV12-4 | CASRQDRASYEQYF | TGTGCCAGCAGGCAGGACCGCGCATCCTACGAGCAGTACTTC
TRBJ2-7 | . | many | TRBV12-3/TRBV12-4 | CASSLTGYEQYF | TGTGCCAGCAGTTTGACTGGTTACGAGCAGTACTTC
TRBJ1-1 | . | . | TRBV28 | CASSFGEQYPARNTEAFF | TGTGCCAGCAGTTTTGGGGAACAGTACCCGGCAAGGAACACTGAAGCTTTCTTT
TRBJ1-1 | . | . | TRBV6-5 | CASSSLIAGNTEAFF | TGTGCCAGCAGTTCCCTAATCGCAGGGAACACTGAAGCTTTCTTT
TRBJ2-5 | TRBD2 | many | TRBV9 | CASSGGLAGVGETQYF | TGTGCCAGCAGCGGGGGACTAGCGGGAGTCGGGGAGACCCAGTACTTC
TRBJ2-2 | . | . | TRBV6-1 | CASSLGEDTGELFF | TGTGCCAGCAGCTTGGGGGAGGACACCGGGGAGCTGTTTTTT
TRBJ2-5 | TRBD1 | many | TRBV27 | CASSPYRGWEETQYF | TGTGCCAGCAGTCCATACAGGGGGTGGGAAGAGACCCAGTACTTC
TRBJ1-5 | . | many | TRBV6-6 | CASRDGWNGEGSGDQPQHF | TGTGCCAGCAGAGATGGATGGAACGGAGAAGGGAGCGGAGATCAGCCCCAGCATTTT
TRBJ1-2 | . | . | TRBV7-3 | CASSPSGTATWDGYTF | TGTGCCAGCAGCCCTAGCGGGACTGCTACGTGGGATGGCTACACCTTC
TRBJ1-2 | . | many | TRBV12-3/TRBV12-4 | CASSFSGHGYTF | TGTGCCAGCAGTTTTTCGGGGCATGGCTACACCTTC
TRBJ2-7 | TRBD1 | many | TRBV28 | CASSSGQQYEQYF | TGTGCCAGCAGTTCGGGACAGCAGTACGAGCAGTACTTC
TRBJ2-5 | TRBD2 | many | TRBV28 | CASSSNYGRSYWYRETQYF | TGTGCCAGCAGTTCGAATTACGGGAGGTCCTATTGGTATAGAGAGACCCAGTACTTC
TRBJ2-7 | . | many | TRBV18 | CASSPYRASYEQYF | TGTGCCAGCTCACCATACAGGGCCTCCTACGAGCAGTACTTC
TRBJ1-3 | . | many | TRBV9 | CASSVGQGPYSGNTIYF | TGTGCCAGCAGCGTAGGGCAGGGGCCTTATTCTGGAAACACCATATATTTT
TRBJ1-1 | . | many | TRBV3-1 | CASSQTRDTEAFF | TGTGCCAGCAGCCAGACCAGGGACACTGAAGCTTTCTTT
TRBJ1-6 | TRBD1 | . | TRBV20-1 | CSASLVRQGSPLHF | TGCAGTGCTAGCCTTGTCAGACAGGGGTCACCCCTCCACTTT
TRBJ2-1 | . | . | TRBV6-5 | CASSSPTFDNEQFF | TGTGCCAGCAGTTCCCCAACGTTCGACAATGAGCAGTTCTTC
TRBJ1-5 | . | . | TRBV19 | CASSTGSGAGNQPQHF | TGTGCCAGTAGTACGGGATCGGGGGCAGGCAATCAGCCCCAGCATTTT
TRBJ2-2 | TRBD2 | many | TRBV29-1 | CSVRTSKDPPGELFF | TGCAGCGTGAGGACTAGTAAGGACCCCCCCGGGGAGCTGTTTTTT
TRBJ1-1 | . | many | TRBV29-1 | CSVRQGLTEAFF | TGCAGCGTCCGCCAGGGATTGACTGAAGCTTTCTTT
TRBJ1-1 | TRBD1 | . | TRBV2 | CASKGQPNTEAFF | TGTGCCAGCAAGGGACAGCCGAACACTGAAGCTTTCTTT
TRBJ2-7 | . | few | TRBV12-3/TRBV12-4 | CASSDATYDAYEQYF | TGTGCCAGCAGTGATGCTACTTATGACGCCTACGAGCAGTACTTC
TRBJ1-2 | . | many | TRBV19 | CASSMTGGASNYGYTF | TGTGCCAGTAGTATGACAGGAGGGGCCTCTAACTATGGCTACACCTTC
TRBJ2-4 | . | . | TRBV12-3/TRBV12-4 | CASCRSFFKNIQYF | TGTGCCAGCTGCCGTAGTTTCTTCAAAAACATTCAGTACTTC
TRBJ2-7 | TRBD1 | . | TRBV6-5 | CASSYGTGYQQYF | TGTGCCAGCAGTTACGGGACAGGGTATCAGCAGTACTTC
TRBJ1-1 | . | many | TRBV18 | CASSEQGGDRNTEAFF | TGTGCCAGCTCAGAACAAGGAGGGGATCGGAACACTGAAGCTTTCTTT
TRBJ1-5 | TRBD1 | few | TRBV6-2/TRBV6-3 | CASRETGISNQPQHF | TGTGCCAGCAGGGAGACAGGGATAAGCAATCAGCCCCAGCATTTT
TRBJ1-1 | . | many | TRBV28 | CASTPSGLGAFF | TGTGCCAGCACCCCGAGCGGGTTGGGTGCTTTCTTT
TRBJ2-7 | . | . | TRBV28 | CASSPTTPYEQYF | TGTGCCAGCAGCCCCACTACTCCCTACGAGCAGTACTTC
TRBJ1-3 | . | many | TRBV7-2 | CASSLDTARNTIYF | TGTGCCAGCAGCTTAGATACAGCCAGAAACACCATATATTTT
TRBJ1-2 | . | many | TRBV4-1 | CASSQSPGSYGYTF | TGCGCCAGCAGCCAGTCCCCGGGGTCCTATGGCTACACCTTC
TRBJ1-2 | . | many | TRBV11-3 | CASSLGWGLGNYGYTF | TGTGCCAGCAGCTTAGGATGGGGGCTTGGTAACTATGGCTACACCTTC
TRBJ2-7 | TRBD2 | many | TRBV28 | CASKPVRGAMTSGSRSYEQYF | TGTGCCAGCAAACCTGTCCGGGGGGCCATGACTAGCGGGAGCCGATCCTACGAGCAGTACTTC
TRBJ1-5 | . | many | TRBV6-2/TRBV6-3 | CASRDSNQPQHF | TGTGCCAGCCGGGACAGCAATCAGCCCCAGCATTTT
TRBJ2-7 | TRBD2 | many | TRBV7-2 | CASSSQAGVAYEQYF | TGTGCCAGCAGCTCCCAAGCGGGAGTAGCCTACGAGCAGTACTTC
TRBJ2-7 | . | . | TRBV12-3/TRBV12-4 | CASRLGRGNEQYF | TGTGCCAGCAGGTTGGGCAGGGGTAACGAGCAGTACTTC
TRBJ1-5 | . | many | TRBV11-2 | CASSGGRHSNQPQHF | TGTGCCAGCAGCGGGGGACGGCATAGCAATCAGCCCCAGCATTTT
TRBJ2-7 | TRBD1 | . | TRBV20-1 | CSARDTQGTKVYEQYF | TGCAGTGCTAGAGATACACAGGGGACGAAAGTCTACGAGCAGTACTTC
TRBJ1-2 | . | many | TRBV28 | CASSLLSRGYTF | TGTGCCAGCAGTTTACTTTCCCGAGGCTACACCTTC
TRBJ1-1 | . | many | TRBV28 | CASSPDRTLGEAFF | TGTGCCAGCAGTCCTGACAGGACCTTGGGTGAAGCTTTCTTT
TRBJ1-2 | TRBD1 | . | TRBV27 | CASSTRQGAHGYTF | TGTGCCAGCAGTACAAGACAGGGTGCCCATGGCTACACCTTC
TRBJ2-5 | TRBD1 | . | TRBV6-5 | CANSYSRDRGQGTQYF | TGTGCCAACAGTTACTCGAGAGACAGGGGGCAGGGGACCCAGTACTTC
TRBJ1-6 | . | . | TRBV7-8 | CASSNRQGSPLHF | TGTGCCAGCAGCAACAGGCAGGGCTCACCCCTCCACTTT
TRBJ2-7 | . | many | TRBV6-5 | CASVTLGTNPYEQYF | TGTGCCAGCGTGACTCTCGGGACAAACCCCTACGAGCAGTACTTC
TRBJ1-2 | . | many | TRBV6-1 | CASSRSSGYTF | TGTGCCAGCAGCAGGTCCTCGGGCTACACCTTC
TRBJ2-7 | . | few | TRBV7-6 | CASSLGLRSYEQYF | TGTGCCAGCAGCTTAGGTCTACGATCCTACGAGCAGTACTTC
TRBJ2-5 | TRBD2 | many | TRBV7-2 | CASSQAGLASQETQYF | TGTGCCAGCAGCCAGGCGGGACTAGCGAGTCAAGAGACCCAGTACTTC